These 17 T cell receptor beta chains were sequenced from one sample in a study of cytomegalovirus exposure and HLA in healthy donors. PCR used 60 Vbeta primers and 13 Jbeta primers. Assay used: immunoSEQ multiplex PCR; TCRdb lists only in-frame clones, some missing. Of approximately 150,000 clones in the sample, around 78% were seen once. The specimen sequenced was PBMCs. These receptors all stem from a woman aged 18-35 years in good health and CMV-seronegative.

The V and J genes are TRBV12-5 and TRBJ2-3, with 12 bases fitting TRBD2. This CDR3 spans 16 amino acids. Germline V gene data show CDR1 as LGHNT and CDR2 as FRNRAP. Trimming cost V 7 bases and J 5 bases; bases outside gene matches: 10. The CDR3 protein is CASAYRTSGIEDTQYF. DNA of the CDR3: TGTGCTAGTGCCTACCGGACTAGCGGGATTGAAGATACGCAGTATTTT.

This clone was found once. V and J are TRBV11-2 and TRBJ2-7; maybe TRBD1 (6 bases). Germline lookup yields CDR1 SGHAT and CDR2 FQNNGV. V was shortened by 4 bases and J by 2 bases, with 12 bases between the two germline ends. The CDR3 length is 14 residues. Here the CDR3 reads CASSSFRQAYEQYF. The CDR3 DNA sequence: TGTGCCAGCAGCTCATTCAGACAGGCCTACGAGCAGTACTTC.

This sequence joins TRBV7-9 and TRBJ2-3, with D perhaps TRBD2 (5 bases). Germline assignment: CDR1 SEHNR and CDR2 FQNEAQ (reference sequence). The CDR3 has 12 amino acids. Trimming pared 3 bases from V and 5 bases from J, leaving 6 bases between. CDR3 DNA sequence: TGTGCCAGCAGCTTTGCGGGAGATACGCAGTATTTT. This encodes CASSFAGDTQYF.

This clone has more than one count but fewer than ten. This chain links TRBV5-1 with TRBJ2-5, with TRBD2 as a possible D gene (5 bases). There are 14 residues in the CDR3. Trimming cost V 4 bases and J 1 base, with 11 bases left between them. Germline CDR1 and CDR2: SGHRS and YFSETQ. In nucleotides, the CDR3 is TGCGCCAGCAGCCCCGGACGGGGCCAAGAGACCCAGTACTTC. This sequence encodes CASSPGRGQETQYF.

The chain employs TRBV4-1 and TRBJ2-3; 11 bases align to TRBD2. The CDR3 consists of 16 residues. The J segment lost 6 bases and the V segment lost 4 bases, leaving 9 bases of the junction unmatched. CDR1 MGHRA and CDR2 YSYEKL come from the germline V gene. DNA of the CDR3: TGCGCCAGCAGCCCCCCGGGGGTAGCGGGAGGGGATACGCAGTATTTT. This gives the protein CASSPPGVAGGDTQYF.

The rearrangement uses TRBV27 and TRBJ2-7; a weak D match, TRBD1 (6 bases). The CDR3 covers 15 residues. Germline assignment: CDR1 MNHEY and CDR2 SMNVEV (reference sequence). V lost 2 bases, J lost 4 bases, and 15 bases lay in between. CDR3 coding DNA: TGTGCCAGCAGTTTAAGACAGGTCGGTATGTACGAGCAGTACTTC. Translated, it gives CASSLRQVGMYEQYF.

In this sample, this clone turned up a few times. This sequence joins TRBV19 and TRBJ1-5, with D possibly matching TRBD1 (5 bases). Germline values: CDR1 LNHDA, CDR2 SQIVND (reference sequence). The CDR3 contains 15 residues. The V end was cut by 6 bases, the J end by 6 bases, with 18 bases between. CDR3 in DNA: TGTGCCAGTAGACTCGCTGGGGGGGTTGCTCAGCCCCAGCATTTT. This gives the protein CASRLAGGVAQPQHF.

The chain recombines TRBV19 with TRBJ2-5, with TRBD1 matching over 8 bases. With V trimmed by 5 bases and J by 6 bases, 8 bases remained unmatched. The CDR3 consists of 14 residues. The germline gives CDR1 LNHDA, CDR2 SQIVND (reference sequence). The CDR3 sequence is CASSDWTGRKTQYF. The CDR3 DNA reads TGTGCCAGTAGTGATTGGACAGGGAGGAAGACCCAGTACTTC.

This clone was detected a few times. The V and J genes are TRBV7-6 and TRBJ2-7; a possible D gene is TRBD1 (5 bases). Germline V lookup: CDR1 SGHVS, CDR2 FNYEAQ. V lost 4 bases to trimming and J lost 3 bases, with 16 bases between them. The CDR3 extends over 15 amino acids. CDR3: CASSYNLGAGYEQYF. For the CDR3, the DNA is TGTGCCAGCAGCTACAACCTTGGGGCAGGCTACGAGCAGTACTTC.

The gene calls are TRBV30 and TRBJ2-4; weak D call: TRBD1 (6 bases). Germline-derived CDR1 and CDR2 are GTSNPN and SVGIG (reference sequence). V was shortened by 3 bases and J by 5 bases, with 14 bases between the two germline ends. The CDR3 runs to 14 residues. CDR3: CAWSPGVFENIQYF. CDR3 nucleotides: TGTGCCTGGAGCCCAGGGGTATTTGAAAACATTCAGTACTTC.

This clone was observed once. This rearrangement joins TRBV6-6 to TRBJ2-3, with TRBD2 identical over 9 bases. Trimming removed 7 bases from V and 4 bases from J; junction bases left unmatched: 6. The CDR3 spans 14 residues. In germline, CDR1 is MNHNY, CDR2 SVGAGI (reference sequence). The CDR3 sequence is CASTNSGRADTQYF. The CDR3 DNA follows: TGTGCCAGCACCAATAGCGGGAGAGCAGATACGCAGTATTTT.

The chain links TRBV27 to TRBJ2-7; the match to TRBD2 covers 9 bases. The CDR3 loop spans 15 amino acids. Germline-derived CDR1 and CDR2 are MNHEY and SMNVEV (reference sequence). Trimming took 6 bases from V and 6 from J; bases not matched to a gene: 12. The CDR3 nucleotides are TGTGCCAGCAGCCTGACTAGCGGCGCCTTTTTCGAGCAGTACTTC. It yields the protein CASSLTSGAFFEQYF.

This chain connects TRBV19 to TRBJ1-1, with D tentatively TRBD1 (5 bases). V lost 1 base and J 4 bases, leaving 10 bases between the germline ends. This CDR3 spans 14 amino acids. Per germline, CDR1 LNHDA and CDR2 SQIVND (reference sequence). CDR3 DNA sequence: TGTGCCAGTAGTATAGGAAGGGGCGCCACTGAAGCTTTCTTT. It encodes CASSIGRGATEAFF.

As for this clone: Germline and junction disagree at one end, which may indicate a read error. V is TRBV6-1 and J is TRBJ2-7; 12 positions match TRBD2. The V gene's germline CDR1 is MNHNS and CDR2 SASEGT. The CDR3 runs to 15 residues. Written as DNA, the CDR3 is TGTGCCAGCAGACGTCCTAGCGGGAGGGCAGGGGAGCAGCACTTC. This codes for CASRRPSGRAGEQHF.

This clone was seen once. The V call is TRBV6-6, the J call TRBJ1-1, with D maybe TRBD1 (5 bases). Germline V gene sequence: CDR1 MNHNY, CDR2 SVGAGI (reference sequence). V was shortened by 7 bases and J by 6 bases, with 24 bases between the two germline ends. This CDR3 comprises 16 residues. CDR3 bases: TGTGCCAGCACTCAGTCGGGGGTCCAGCACGTCCCTGAAGCTTTCTTT. Residues: CASTQSGVQHVPEAFF.

The genes are TRBV30 and TRBJ2-1; 13 bases line up with TRBD2. The CDR3 has 16 amino acids. J was trimmed by 9 bases and V by 2 bases; bases with no gene match: 10. The germline gives CDR1 GTSNPN, CDR2 SVGIG (reference sequence). The CDR3 nucleotides read TGTGCCTGGAGTCCCCAGGGACTAGCGGGAAGGTTTGAGCAGTTCTTC. Amino acids: CAWSPQGLAGRFEQFF.

The chain carries TRBV10-3 and TRBJ2-1; D might be TRBD1 (6 bases). Per germline, CDR1 ENHRY and CDR2 SYGVKD. The CDR3 runs 13 residues. V lost 8 bases and J 3 bases, leaving 11 bases between the germline ends. The CDR3 DNA is TGTGCCATCTCCAGGGGAATCTACAATGAGCAGTTCTTC. Translating gives CAISRGIYNEQFF.